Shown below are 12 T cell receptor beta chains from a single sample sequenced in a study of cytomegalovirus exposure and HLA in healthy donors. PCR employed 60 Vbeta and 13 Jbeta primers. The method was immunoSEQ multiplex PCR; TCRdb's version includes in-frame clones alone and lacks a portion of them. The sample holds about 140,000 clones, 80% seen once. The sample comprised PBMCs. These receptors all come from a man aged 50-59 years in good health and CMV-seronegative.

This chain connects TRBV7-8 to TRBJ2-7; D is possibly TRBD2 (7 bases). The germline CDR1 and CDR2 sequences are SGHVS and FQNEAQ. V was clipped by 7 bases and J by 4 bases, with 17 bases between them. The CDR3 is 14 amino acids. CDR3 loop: CASTPGGGSYEQYF. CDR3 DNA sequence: TGTGCCAGCACCCCGGGGGGCGGGAGTTACGAGCAGTACTTC.

CDR3 residues: CASSLAGLRGGYNEQFF. DNA for the CDR3: TGTGCCAGCAGCTTAGCAGGGTTGCGGGGGGGTTACAATGAGCAGTTCTTC. The chain couples TRBV7-6 to TRBJ2-1; 9 bases match TRBD2. The V segment lost 0 bases and the J segment 4 bases; nucleotides outside the gene matches: 7. Germline values: CDR1 SGHVS, CDR2 FNYEAQ. The CDR3 totals 17 residues.

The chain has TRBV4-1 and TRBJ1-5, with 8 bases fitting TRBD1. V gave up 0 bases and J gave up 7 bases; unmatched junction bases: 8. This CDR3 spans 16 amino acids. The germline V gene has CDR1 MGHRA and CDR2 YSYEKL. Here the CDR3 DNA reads TGCGCCAGCAGCCAAGATCAGGGGGCGCCTGGGCAGCCCCAGCATTTT. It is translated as CASSQDQGAPGQPQHF.

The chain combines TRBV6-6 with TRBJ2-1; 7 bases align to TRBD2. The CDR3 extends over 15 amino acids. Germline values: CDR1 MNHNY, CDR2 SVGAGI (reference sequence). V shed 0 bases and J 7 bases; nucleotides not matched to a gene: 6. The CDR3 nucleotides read TGTGCCAGCAGTTACTCCGGAACTAGCGTTAATGAGCAGTTCTTC. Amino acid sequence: CASSYSGTSVNEQFF.

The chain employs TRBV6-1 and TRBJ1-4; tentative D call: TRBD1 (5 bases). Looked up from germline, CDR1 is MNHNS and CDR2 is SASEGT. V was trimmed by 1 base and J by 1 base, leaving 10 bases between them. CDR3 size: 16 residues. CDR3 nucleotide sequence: TGTGCCAGCAGTGAAGGTGGAAGGGGAACTAATGAAAAACTGTTTTTT. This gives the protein CASSEGGRGTNEKLFF.

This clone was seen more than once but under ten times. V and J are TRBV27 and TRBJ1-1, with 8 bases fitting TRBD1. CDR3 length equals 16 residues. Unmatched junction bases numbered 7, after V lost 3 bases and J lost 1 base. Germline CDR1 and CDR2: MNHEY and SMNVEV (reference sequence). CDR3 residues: CASSFRRGQGNTEAFF. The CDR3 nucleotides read TGTGCCAGCAGTTTTCGCAGGGGGCAAGGGAACACTGAAGCTTTCTTT.

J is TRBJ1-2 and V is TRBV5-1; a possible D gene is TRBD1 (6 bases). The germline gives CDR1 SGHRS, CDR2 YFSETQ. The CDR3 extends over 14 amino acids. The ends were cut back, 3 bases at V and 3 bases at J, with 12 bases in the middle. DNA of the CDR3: TGCGCCAGCAGCTCCACAGGGTCGGACTATGGCTACACCTTC. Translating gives CASSSTGSDYGYTF.

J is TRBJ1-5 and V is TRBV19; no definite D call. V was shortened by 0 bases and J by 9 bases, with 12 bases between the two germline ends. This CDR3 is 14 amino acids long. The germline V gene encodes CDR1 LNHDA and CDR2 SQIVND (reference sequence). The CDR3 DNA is TGTGCCAGTAGTATAGACTCGACTCCTCGGCCCCAGCATTTT. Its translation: CASSIDSTPRPQHF. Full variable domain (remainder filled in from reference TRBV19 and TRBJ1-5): DGGITQSPKYLFRKEGQNVTLSCEQNLNHDAMYWYRQDPGQGLRLIYYSQIVNDFQKGDIAEGYSVSREKKESFPLTVTSAQKNPTAFYLCASSIDSTPRPQHFGDGTRLSIL.

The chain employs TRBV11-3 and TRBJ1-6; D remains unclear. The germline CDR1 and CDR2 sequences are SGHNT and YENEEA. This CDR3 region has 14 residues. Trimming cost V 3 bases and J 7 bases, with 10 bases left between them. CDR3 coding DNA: TGTGCCAGCAGCTTGCGGGTGGTCAATTCACCCCTCCACTTT. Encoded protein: CASSLRVVNSPLHF. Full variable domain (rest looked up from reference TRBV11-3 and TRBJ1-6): EAGVVQSPRYKIIEKKQPVAFWCNPISGHNTLYWYLQNLGQGPELLIRYENEEAVDDSQLPKDRFSAERLKGVDSTLKIQPAELGDSAVYLCASSLRVVNSPLHFGNGTRLTVT.

The CDR3 DNA sequence: TGTGCCAGCAGTGAAAGGGGGGCGGGGGCCGAGCAGTACTTC. This gives the protein CASSERGAGAEQYF. The chain carries TRBV2 and TRBJ2-7; possible D gene TRBD2, 7 bases. The CDR3 covers 14 residues. Trimming took off 2 bases at V and 6 bases at J, with 14 bases between the two ends. The germline CDR1 and CDR2 sequences are SNHLY and FYNNEI.

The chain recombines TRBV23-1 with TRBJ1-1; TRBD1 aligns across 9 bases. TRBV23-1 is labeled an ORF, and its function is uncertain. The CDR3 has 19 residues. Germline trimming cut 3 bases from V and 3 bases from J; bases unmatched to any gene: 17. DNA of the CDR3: TGCGCCAGCAGTCATCACCTTATACCGGGACAGGGTAAGGACACTGAAGCTTTCTTT. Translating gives CASSHHLIPGQGKDTEAFF.

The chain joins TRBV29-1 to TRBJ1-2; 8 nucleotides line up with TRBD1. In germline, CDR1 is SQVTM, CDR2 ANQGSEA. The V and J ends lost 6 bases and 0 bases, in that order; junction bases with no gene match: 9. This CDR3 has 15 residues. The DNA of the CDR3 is TGCAGCGTCACCGGGACAGGAGGTTCTAACTATGGCTACACCTTC. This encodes CSVTGTGGSNYGYTF.